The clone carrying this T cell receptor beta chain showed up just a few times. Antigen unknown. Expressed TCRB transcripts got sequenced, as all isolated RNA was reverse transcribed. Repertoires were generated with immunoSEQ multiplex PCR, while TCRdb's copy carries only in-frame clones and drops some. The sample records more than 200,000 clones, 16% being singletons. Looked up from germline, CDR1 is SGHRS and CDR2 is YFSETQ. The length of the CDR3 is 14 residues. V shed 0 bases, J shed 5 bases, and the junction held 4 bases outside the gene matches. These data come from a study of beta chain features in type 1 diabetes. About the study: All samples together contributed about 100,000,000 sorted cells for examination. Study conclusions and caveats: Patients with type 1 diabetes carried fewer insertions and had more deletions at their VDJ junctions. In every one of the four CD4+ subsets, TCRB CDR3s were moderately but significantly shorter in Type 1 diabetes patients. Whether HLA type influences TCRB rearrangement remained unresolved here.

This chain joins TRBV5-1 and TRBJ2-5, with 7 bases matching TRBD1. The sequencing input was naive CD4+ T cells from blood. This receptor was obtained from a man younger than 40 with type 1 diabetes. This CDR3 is CASSLAGGSETQYF. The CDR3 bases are TGCGCCAGCAGCTTGGCAGGGGGTAGTGAGACCCAGTACTTC.